The clone carrying this TCR beta chain was seen only once. Its specificity is not known. This sample was taken from a study of T-cell reconstitution after alpha-beta-depleted transplantation in children. Notes on the study in general: Reportedly, only several hundred clones from non-depleted graft cells drove alpha-beta T-cell counts at about two months. Newly produced T cells mostly provided counts and TCRbeta diversity after one year, as hyperexpanded clones declined.

Germline values: CDR1 SEHNR, CDR2 FQNEAQ (reference sequence). The CDR3 spans 17 residues. Trimming shortened V by 5 bases and J by 0 bases, and 14 bases separated the two germline ends. The library targeted TCRbeta and was prepared with unique molecular identifiers. One entry per CDR3 protein, called by TCRdb with MiXCR from the PCR reads. The sample holds about 440,000 distinct CDR3 sequences, over 40% seen once. Sequencing used PBMCs, obtained before TCRalphabeta/CD19-depleted stem cell transplant. This chain connects TRBV7-9 to TRBJ1-6; D possibly corresponds to TRBD1 (6 bases). The TCR comes from a girl aged 2-10 years with aplastic anemia, due to receive a stem cell transplant. The CDR3 spells CASSRTEGSSYNSPLHF. In DNA, the CDR3 is TGTGCCAGCAGCCGGACAGAGGGGAGCTCCTATAATTCACCCCTCCACTTT.